These 28 T cell receptor beta chains originate from one sample sequenced in a study of patients and donors after allogeneic stem cell transplantation. TCRdb itself ran the RT-PCR reads through MiXCR, one entry per CDR3 protein. The sample holds 400,000 to 450,000 distinct CDR3 sequences, more than 15% seen once. Sample: blood, either unsorted or a sorted T cell fraction (not recorded which). The origin of the receptors is a human donor who was either an allogeneic HSCT recipient or a stem cell or donor lymphocyte infusion donor (not recorded which). It is not recorded whose cells these are; they may come from a transplant donor.

Only a few counts were recorded for this clonotype. J is TRBJ1-3 and V is TRBV18; 10 bases fit TRBD1. This CDR3 contains 17 residues. Germline loops: CDR1 KGHSH, CDR2 LQKENI. V shed 3 bases and J 0 bases; nucleotides not matched to a gene: 5. DNA of the CDR3: TGTGCCAGCTCACCGCAGACAGGGGGCCCCTCTGGAAACACCATATATTTT. It encodes CASSPQTGGPSGNTIYF. Full variable domain (missing parts from reference TRBV18 and TRBJ1-3): NAGVMQNPRHLVRRRGQEARLRCSPMKGHSHVYWYRQLPEEGLKFMVYLQKENIIDESGMPKERFSAEFPKEGPSILRIQQVVRGDSAAYFCASSPQTGGPSGNTIYFGEGSWLTVV.

This clonotype turned up a few times. J is TRBJ1-3 and V is TRBV29-1; D uncertain. This CDR3 spans 14 amino acids. Germline V CDR1 and CDR2: SQVTM, ANQGSEA. Trimming stripped 3 bases from V and 0 bases from J, with 9 bases between. CDR3 in amino acids: CSVDRSLSGNTIYF. In DNA, the CDR3 is TGCAGCGTTGATCGGTCCCTCTCTGGAAACACCATATATTTT.

This clonotype was seen a handful of times. The chain uses TRBV3-1 and TRBJ2-1; 10 nucleotides agree with TRBD1. Trimming took 5 bases from V and 6 from J; bases not matched to a gene: 10. There are 16 residues in the CDR3. Germline assignment: CDR1 LGHDT and CDR2 YNNKEL (reference sequence). The CDR3 sequence: CASSGGIRDRGNEQFF. The CDR3 DNA follows: TGTGCCAGCAGCGGTGGAATACGGGACAGGGGCAATGAGCAGTTCTTC.

In this sample, this clonotype turned up a few times. The chain uses TRBV24-1 and TRBJ2-2, with D tentatively TRBD1 (7 bases). V shed 0 bases and J shed 4 bases, with 11 bases lying between them. The CDR3 length is 16 residues. Germline values: CDR1 KGHDR, CDR2 SFDVKD. Here the CDR3 DNA reads TGTGCCACCAGTGATTTGTCTCAGGGGGGCACCGGGGAGCTGTTTTTT. Amino acid sequence: CATSDLSQGGTGELFF.

This clonotype was seen repeatedly, ten times or more. The chain recombines TRBV5-8 with TRBJ2-1, with D possibly being TRBD2 (5 bases). V shed 1 base and J shed 10 bases, with 9 bases lying between them. The CDR3 covers 12 residues. Germline CDR1 and CDR2: SGHTS and YDEGEE. The CDR3 loop reads CASSLTSGEQFF. The CDR3 DNA follows: TGTGCCAGCAGCTTGACTTCGGGGGAGCAGTTCTTC.

This clonotype was observed a few times. The CDR3, as DNA: TGTGCCAGCAGACCCATAGGACTAGCGGACAATGAGCAGTTCTTC. Translated: CASRPIGLADNEQFF. This sequence joins TRBV6-2 or TRBV6-3 and TRBJ2-1; TRBD2 matches at 10 bases. Germline loops: CDR1 MNHEY, CDR2 SVGEGT. Trimming at V came to 6 bases and at J to 5 bases, leaving 7 bases not matched to a gene. This CDR3 is built from 15 residues.

In this sample, this clonotype turned up a few times. This chain joins TRBV6-1 and TRBJ1-1; no clear D gene. The CDR3 is made up of 15 amino acids. Germline loops: CDR1 MNHNS, CDR2 SASEGT. The V and J ends lost 6 bases and 4 bases respectively, with 18 bases between them. The CDR3 DNA follows: TGTGCCAGCAGCCCAAGATGGAATATTGGCACTGAAGCTTTCTTT. It translates to CASSPRWNIGTEAFF.

A word on this clonotype: One end of the junction is discordant with germline, which a read error may explain. The chain is built from TRBV5-1 and TRBJ1-1, with 7 bases lining up with TRBD1. The CDR3 length is 12 residues. Per germline, CDR1 SGHRS and CDR2 YFSETQ. This chain's CDR3 is CASSLTPGQTFF. In DNA form, the CDR3 reads TGCGCCAGCAGCTTAACCCCGGGACAGACGTTTTTT.

This clonotype was seen a few times. CDR3 region: CASSLVGTGSSLSSYNEQFF. The DNA for the CDR3 is TGCGCCAGCAGCTTGGTGGGGACAGGGTCCTCTCTGAGCTCCTACAATGAGCAGTTCTTC. The rearrangement joins TRBV5-1 to TRBJ2-1, with 9 bases that match TRBD1. Germline values: CDR1 SGHRS, CDR2 YFSETQ. Trimming cost V 0 bases and J 0 bases; bases outside gene matches: 13. The CDR3 contains 20 residues. Based on the CDR3 plus reference TRBV5-1 and TRBJ2-1, the full variable domain is KAGVTQTPRYLIKTRGQQVTLSCSPISGHRSVSWYQQTPGQGLQFLFEYFSETQRNKGNFPGRFSGRQFSNSRSEMNVSTLELGDSALYLCASSLVGTGSSLSSYNEQFFGPGTRLTVL.

This clonotype was observed a handful of times. J is TRBJ1-1 and V is TRBV25-1; maybe TRBD1 (6 bases). CDR1 MGHDK and CDR2 SYGVNS come from the germline V gene. This CDR3 region has 15 residues. Trimming shortened V by 3 bases and J by 5 bases, and 16 bases separated the two germline ends. DNA for the CDR3: TGTGCCAGCAGTGAGCTCAGGGGCGGTTGGACTGAAGCTTTCTTT. Amino acid sequence: CASSELRGGWTEAFF.

A single count supports this clonotype. The DNA for the CDR3 is TGTGCCAGCAGCTACAGGGGGCAACGCACAGATACGCAGTATTTT. Encoded protein: CASSYRGQRTDTQYF. The chain joins TRBV7-2 to TRBJ2-3, with 9 bases that match TRBD1. The trim removed 4 bases at V and 1 base at J, leaving 3 bases unmatched. The germline gives CDR1 SGHTA, CDR2 FQGNSA. The CDR3 is 15 residues long.

This sequence joins TRBV4-3 and TRBJ1-1; weak D call: TRBD1 (5 bases). Germline values: CDR1 LGHNA, CDR2 YSLEER. V was shortened by 3 bases and J by 0 bases, with 14 bases between the two germline ends. The CDR3 is made up of 16 amino acids. The CDR3 nucleotides read TGCGCCAGCAGCCAGGACAAGGGACGCTTGAACACTGAAGCTTTCTTT. Protein product: CASSQDKGRLNTEAFF.

This clonotype occurred a few times. This chain uses TRBV29-1 with TRBJ2-1; D perhaps matches TRBD2 (6 bases). The CDR3 covers 16 residues. The germline CDR1 and CDR2 sequences are SQVTM and ANQGSEA. Trimming pared 0 bases from V and 6 bases from J, leaving 18 bases between. The CDR3 nucleotides read TGCAGCGTTGAAGATCTCGGGGAGGCCTGGATCAATGAGCAGTTCTTC. It is translated as CSVEDLGEAWINEQFF.

This clonotype has just a few counts. V gene TRBV7-3 combines with J gene TRBJ2-1; D possibly corresponds to TRBD1 (5 bases). The germline V gene has CDR1 SGHTA and CDR2 FQGTGA. The CDR3 length is 16 residues. V was trimmed by 4 bases and J by 2 bases, leaving 15 bases between them. In DNA form, the CDR3 reads TGTGCCAGCAGCTCATTACAGGTTGGGGCCTACAATGAGCAGTTCTTC. Translation: CASSSLQVGAYNEQFF. Looking up the rest from reference TRBV7-3 and TRBJ2-1 gives the full variable domain: GAGVSQTPSNKVTEKGKYVELRCDPISGHTALYWYRQSLGQGPEFLIYFQGTGAADDSGLPNDRFFAVRPEGSVSTLKIQRTERGDSAVYLCASSSLQVGAYNEQFFGPGTRLTVL.

This clonotype occurred many times. V and J are TRBV5-5 and TRBJ2-3; D is ambiguous. CDR1 SGHKS and CDR2 YYEKEE come from the germline V gene (reference sequence). The CDR3 has 14 residues. V was shortened by 3 bases and J by 6 bases, with 14 bases between the two germline ends. The CDR3 loop reads CASSSDMVADTQYF. The DNA of the CDR3 is TGTGCCAGCAGCTCCGATATGGTAGCTGATACGCAGTATTTT.

The V call is TRBV15, the J call TRBJ2-7; TRBD1 matches 11 bases. Germline CDR1 and CDR2: LNHNV and YYDKDF (reference sequence). V was pared by 8 bases and J by 2 bases, with 5 bases of the junction left unmatched. This CDR3 is built from 14 residues. In DNA form, the CDR3 reads TGTGCCACCCAAGCGGGACAGGGGGCCTACGAGCAGTACTTC. It codes for CATQAGQGAYEQYF.

The gene calls are TRBV4-3 and TRBJ1-2; tentative D call: TRBD1 (5 bases). The V gene's germline CDR1 is LGHNA and CDR2 YSLEER. This CDR3 contains 15 residues. Deletions cut 4 bases from V and 7 bases from J, with 19 bases between. The DNA of the CDR3 is TGCGCCAGCAGCCCACGCGGGACTAGGGAAGGTGGCTACACCTTC. Amino acid sequence: CASSPRGTREGGYTF.

There are a few counts of this clonotype. The V call is TRBV7-3, the J call TRBJ2-7; 8 nucleotides agree with TRBD1. Germline lookup yields CDR1 SGHTA and CDR2 FQGTGA. Unmatched junction bases numbered 5, after V lost 3 bases and J lost 4 bases. The CDR3 sequence is 14 residues long. The CDR3 region is CASSFSGTGYEQYF. For the CDR3, the DNA is TGTGCCAGCAGCTTTTCCGGGACAGGTTACGAGCAGTACTTC.

The chain links TRBV6-1 to TRBJ2-1; TRBD1 is a possible D gene (5 bases). The ends were cut back, 3 bases at V and 9 bases at J, with 9 bases in the middle. The CDR3 extends over 12 amino acids. Germline loops: CDR1 MNHNS, CDR2 SASEGT. CDR3 loop: CASSDQGGEQFF. The DNA for the CDR3 is TGTGCCAGCAGTGACCAGGGCGGTGAGCAGTTCTTC.

The chain combines TRBV6-5 with TRBJ2-1, with D perhaps matching TRBD1 (6 bases). The CDR3 is made up of 12 amino acids. CDR1 MNHEY and CDR2 SVGAGI come from the germline V gene. Trimming took 6 bases from V and 5 from J, leaving 8 bases between them. The CDR3 DNA sequence: TGTGCCAGCAGAAGGACAGACAATGAGCAGTTCTTC. Amino acid sequence: CASRRTDNEQFF.

This clonotype was counted a few times. J is TRBJ2-1 and V is TRBV2, with no clear D. This CDR3 is built from 13 residues. Trimming stripped 6 bases from V and 2 bases from J, with 8 bases between. Germline CDR1 reads SNHLY; CDR2 reads FYNNEI. The CDR3 reads CASRELAYNEQFF. CDR3 bases: TGTGCCAGCAGGGAGTTAGCCTACAATGAGCAGTTCTTC.

This chain links TRBV20-1 with TRBJ2-3; D not certain. The germline CDR1 and CDR2 sequences are DFQATT and SNEGSKA (reference sequence). Trimming cost V 2 bases and J 1 base, with 1 base left between them. The CDR3 is 11 amino acids. The CDR3, as DNA: TGCAGTGCTAGACGCACAGATACGCAGTATTTT. This sequence encodes CSARRTDTQYF.

The chain's CDR3 is CSAAGLAGDTDTQYF. Here the CDR3 DNA reads TGCAGTGCTGCCGGACTAGCGGGAGACACAGATACGCAGTATTTT. The rearrangement uses TRBV20-1 and TRBJ2-3; 13 bases are a match to TRBD2. The length of the CDR3 is 15 residues. The junction had 4 bases not matched to a gene; V was cut back by 5 bases and J by 2 bases. Looked up from germline, CDR1 is DFQATT and CDR2 is SNEGSKA (reference sequence).

The gene calls are TRBV15 and TRBJ2-3; 10 bases map to TRBD1. The CDR3 runs 15 residues. Germline V lookup: CDR1 LNHNV, CDR2 YYDKDF (reference sequence). V gave up 5 bases and J gave up 3 bases; unmatched junction bases: 5. The CDR3 protein is CATSRRTGGTDTQYF. The DNA for the CDR3 is TGTGCCACCAGCCGACGGACAGGGGGAACAGATACGCAGTATTTT.

The rearrangement links TRBV6-1 to TRBJ2-1; a possible D gene is TRBD1 (6 bases). The CDR3 length is 15 residues. The V gene's germline CDR1 is MNHNS and CDR2 SASEGT. The V gene lost 6 bases and the J gene lost 0 bases, with 12 bases spanning the gap. The CDR3 spells CASRRTVRSYNEQFF. The CDR3 bases are TGTGCCAGCAGACGGACAGTTCGCTCCTACAATGAGCAGTTCTTC.

The chain uses TRBV5-1 and TRBJ1-2; unclear D gene. The germline V gene has CDR1 SGHRS and CDR2 YFSETQ. V was shortened by 2 bases and J by 0 bases, with 8 bases between the two germline ends. CDR3 size: 14 residues. The CDR3 spells CASSFGNTNYGYTF. In nucleotides, the CDR3 is TGCGCCAGCAGCTTCGGAAACACTAACTATGGCTACACCTTC.

There are a few counts of this clonotype. The chain couples TRBV4-1 to TRBJ1-1; no reliable D call. The CDR3 runs 15 residues. Trimming cost V 0 bases and J 1 base, with 9 bases left between them. Germline CDR1 reads MGHRA; CDR2 reads YSYEKL. CDR3 in amino acids: CASSQEGTENTEAFF. The CDR3 nucleotides read TGCGCCAGCAGCCAAGAAGGCACAGAGAACACTGAAGCTTTCTTT.

The chain employs TRBV7-2 and TRBJ1-1; tentative D call: TRBD1 (5 bases). With 5 bases removed from V and 1 base from J, the gap between germline ends came to 20 bases. The CDR3 consists of 17 residues. The germline CDR1 and CDR2 sequences are SGHTA and FQGNSA. CDR3 coding DNA: TGTGCCAGCAGCCATGGGGGACGGAGGCACGGGAACACTGAAGCTTTCTTT. Encoded protein: CASSHGGRRHGNTEAFF.